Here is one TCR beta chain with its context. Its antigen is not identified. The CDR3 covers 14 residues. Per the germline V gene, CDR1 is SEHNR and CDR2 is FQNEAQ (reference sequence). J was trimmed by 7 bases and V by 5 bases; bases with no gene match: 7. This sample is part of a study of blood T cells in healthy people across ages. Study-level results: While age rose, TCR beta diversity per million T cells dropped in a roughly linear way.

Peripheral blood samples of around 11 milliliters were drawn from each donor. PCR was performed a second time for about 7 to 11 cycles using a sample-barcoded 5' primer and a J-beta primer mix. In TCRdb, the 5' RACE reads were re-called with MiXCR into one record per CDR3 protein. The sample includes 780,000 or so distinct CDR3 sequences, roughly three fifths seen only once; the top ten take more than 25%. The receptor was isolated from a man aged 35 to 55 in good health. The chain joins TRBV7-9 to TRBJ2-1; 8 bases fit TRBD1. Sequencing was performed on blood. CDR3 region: CASSPRDRRNEQFF. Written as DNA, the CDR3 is TGTGCCAGCAGCCCCCGGGACAGGAGGAATGAGCAGTTCTTC.